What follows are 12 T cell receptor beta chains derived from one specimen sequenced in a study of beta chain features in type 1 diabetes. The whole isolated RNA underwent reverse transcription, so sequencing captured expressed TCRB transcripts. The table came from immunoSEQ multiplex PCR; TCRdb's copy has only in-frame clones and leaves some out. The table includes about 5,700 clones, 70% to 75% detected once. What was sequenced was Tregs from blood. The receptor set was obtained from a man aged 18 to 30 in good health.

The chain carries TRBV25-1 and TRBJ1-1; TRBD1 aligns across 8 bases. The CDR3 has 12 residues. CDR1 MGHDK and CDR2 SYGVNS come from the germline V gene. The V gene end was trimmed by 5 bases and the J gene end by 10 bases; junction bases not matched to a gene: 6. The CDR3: CASSRTGLIAFF. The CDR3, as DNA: TGTGCCAGCAGTCGGACAGGGCTTATAGCTTTCTTT. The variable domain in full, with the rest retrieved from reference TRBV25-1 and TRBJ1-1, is EADIYQTPRYLVIGTGKKITLECSQTMGHDKMYWYQQDPGMELHLIHYSYGVNSTEKGDLSSESTVSRIRTEHFPLTLESARPSHTSQYLCASSRTGLIAFFGQGTRLTVV.

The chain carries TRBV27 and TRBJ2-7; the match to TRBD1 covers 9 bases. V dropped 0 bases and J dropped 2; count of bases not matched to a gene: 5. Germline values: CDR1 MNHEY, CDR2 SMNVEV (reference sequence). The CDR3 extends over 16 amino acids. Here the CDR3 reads CASSLSIGTGTYEQYF. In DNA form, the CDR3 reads TGTGCCAGCAGTTTATCGATTGGGACAGGGACCTACGAGCAGTACTTC.

CDR3 residues: CASSNPGDTRTGELFF. The DNA of the CDR3 is TGTGCCAGCAGCAACCCGGGAGACACCCGCACCGGGGAGCTGTTTTTT. V is TRBV7-9 and J is TRBJ2-2; TRBD2 might be the D (6 bases). The CDR3 loop spans 16 amino acids. Between the trimmed V and J ends, which lost 5 bases and 4 bases, there was a span of 17 bases. Germline V lookup: CDR1 SEHNR, CDR2 FQNEAQ (reference sequence).

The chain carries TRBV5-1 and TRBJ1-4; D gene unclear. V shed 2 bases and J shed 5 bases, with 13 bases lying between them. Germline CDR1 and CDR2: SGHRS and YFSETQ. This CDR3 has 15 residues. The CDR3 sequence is CASSLYAGGNEKLFF. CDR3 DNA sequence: TGCGCCAGCAGCTTATACGCGGGAGGCAATGAAAAACTGTTTTTT.

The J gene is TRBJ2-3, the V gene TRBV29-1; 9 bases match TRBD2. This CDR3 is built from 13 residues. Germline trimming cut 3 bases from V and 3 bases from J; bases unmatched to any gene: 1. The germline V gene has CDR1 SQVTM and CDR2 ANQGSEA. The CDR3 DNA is TGCAGCGTTGATAGCGGGGGTACAGATACGCAGTATTTT. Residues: CSVDSGGTDTQYF.

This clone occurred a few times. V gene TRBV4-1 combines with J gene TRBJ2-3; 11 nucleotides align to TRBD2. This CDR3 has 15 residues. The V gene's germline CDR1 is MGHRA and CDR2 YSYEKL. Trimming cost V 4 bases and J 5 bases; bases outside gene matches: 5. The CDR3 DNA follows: TGCGCCAGCAGCCGACTAGCGGGGCTGGAAGATACGCAGTATTTT. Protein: CASSRLAGLEDTQYF.

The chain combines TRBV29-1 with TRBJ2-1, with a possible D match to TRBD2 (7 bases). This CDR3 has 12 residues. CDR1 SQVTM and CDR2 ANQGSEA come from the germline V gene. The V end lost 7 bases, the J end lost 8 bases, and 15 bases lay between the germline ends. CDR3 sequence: CSGDLGGDEQFF. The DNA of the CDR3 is TGCAGCGGCGACCTAGGGGGGGATGAGCAGTTCTTC.

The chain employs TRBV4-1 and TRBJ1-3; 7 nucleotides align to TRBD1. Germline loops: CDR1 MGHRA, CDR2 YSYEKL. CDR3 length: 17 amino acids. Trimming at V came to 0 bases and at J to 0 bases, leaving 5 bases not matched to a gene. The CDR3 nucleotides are TGCGCCAGCAGCCAAGATGAGGGGGCCCACTCTGGAAACACCATATATTTT. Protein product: CASSQDEGAHSGNTIYF.

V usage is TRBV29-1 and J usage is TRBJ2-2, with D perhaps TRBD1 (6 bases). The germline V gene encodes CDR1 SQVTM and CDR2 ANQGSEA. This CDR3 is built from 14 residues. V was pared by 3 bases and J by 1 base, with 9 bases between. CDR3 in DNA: TGCAGCGTTGAGCTCAGGGGGAACACCGGGGAGCTGTTTTTT. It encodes CSVELRGNTGELFF.

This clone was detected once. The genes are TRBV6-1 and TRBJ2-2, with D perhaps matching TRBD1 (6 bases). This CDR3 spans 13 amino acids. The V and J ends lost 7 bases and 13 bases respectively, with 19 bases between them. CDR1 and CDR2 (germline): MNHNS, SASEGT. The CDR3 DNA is TGTGCCAGCACCAAAAGTCGGACAGCCGGGCTGTTTTTT. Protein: CASTKSRTAGLFF.

CDR3 amino acids: CASSLEASGGSDTQYF. CDR3 sequence (DNA): TGTGCCAGCAGCTTAGAGGCTAGCGGGGGTTCAGATACGCAGTATTTT. The chain has TRBV7-8 and TRBJ2-3, with TRBD2 matching 10 bases. This CDR3 has 16 residues. With 1 base clipped from V and 4 bases from J, the junction kept 5 bases outside the gene matches. In germline, CDR1 is SGHVS, CDR2 FQNEAQ.

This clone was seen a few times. In DNA form, the CDR3 reads TGCGCCAGCAGCTTGGGCGGGGGCACAGATACGCAGTATTTT. As protein: CASSLGGGTDTQYF. The genes are TRBV5-1 and TRBJ2-3, with D perhaps matching TRBD2 (6 bases). Trimming left V 0 bases short and J 1 base short, with 6 bases between. CDR1 is SGHRS and CDR2 is YFSETQ in the germline V gene. CDR3 length equals 14 residues.